The entry below gives a single T cell receptor (beta chain) sequence along with its context. TCRdb's copy holds only in-frame clones and misses some; the assay was immunoSEQ multiplex PCR. The top ten hold 1.2% of the sample, which has 1.5 million to 2.5 million clones, roughly 94% seen once. This entry is derived from a study of shared clonotypes between healthy human individuals. The V gene's germline CDR1 is MGHRA and CDR2 YSYEKL. Trimming took off 0 bases at V and 1 base at J, with 16 bases between the two ends. This CDR3 spans 17 amino acids. CD45RO-negative CD8 cells positively selected for CCR7 made up the naive population, which excluded terminally differentiated effector memory CD45RA+ cells.

This receptor was taken from a man between 18 and 35 years old in good health. Sequenced: naive CD8+ T cells sorted from blood. The V and J genes are TRBV4-1 and TRBJ2-7, with D perhaps matching TRBD1 (7 bases). The DNA of the CDR3 is TGCGCCAGCAGCCAAGATGAGGAGACAGGGACTTCCTACGAGCAGTACTTC. Translating it yields CASSQDEETGTSYEQYF.